This is a list of T cell receptor beta chains from one sample in a study of T cell responses to AZD1222 COVID-19 vaccine. The repertoire was sequenced with immunoSEQ multiplex PCR; TCRdb's copy has only in-frame clones and lacks some. In the table there are roughly 130,000 clones, 92% of which are singletons. Sequencing used peripheral blood, obtained 28 days after the second AZD1222 dose. Receptors were obtained from an adult who received the AZD1222 COVID-19 vaccine. CDR3s include the opening cysteine and the closing phenylalanine or tryptophan. A D gene is named only where the DNA matches it firmly. Size is omitted from some rows. Given values are once, few, many or a class for expanded clones.

D,length,V,J,size,CDR3,DNA
NA,11,TRBV29-1,TRBJ1-2,NA,CSVAANYGYTF,TGCAGCGTTGCGGCTAACTATGGCTACACCTTC
NA,12,TRBV4-1,TRBJ2-2,NA,CASSLKPGELFF,TGCGCCAGCAGCCTCAAACCCGGGGAGCTGTTTTTT
NA,15,TRBV6-5,TRBJ2-7,NA,CASRGDPGGRHEQYF,TGTGCCAGCAGAGGCGACCCGGGGGGCAGACACGAGCAGTACTTC
NA,15,TRBV7-8,TRBJ1-2,NA,CASSLPDPSNYGYTF,TGTGCCAGCAGCCTACCGGACCCATCTAACTATGGCTACACCTTC
NA,15,TRBV27,TRBJ1-1,NA,CASSWGRIRGTEAFF,TGTGCCAGCAGTTGGGGACGGATTAGGGGCACTGAAGCTTTCTTT
NA,11,TRBV6-5,TRBJ1-5,NA,CASGTVRPQHF,TGTGCCAGCGGAACAGTACGACCCCAGCATTTT
NA,16,TRBV11-3,TRBJ2-2,NA,CASSPDRYRRTGELFF,TGTGCCAGCAGCCCCGACAGGTACCGGCGGACCGGGGAGCTGTTTTTT
NA,14,TRBV5-4,TRBJ2-1,NA,CASSLNRPTDEQFF,TGTGCCAGCAGCTTAAACAGACCCACGGATGAGCAGTTCTTC
TRBD1,15,TRBV19,TRBJ1-5,NA,CASTDGTGPEGAQHF,TGTGCCAGTACCGATGGGACAGGGCCCGAAGGGGCCCAGCATTTT
NA,13,TRBV3-1/TRBV3-2,TRBJ1-3,once,CASSQGAGNTIYF,TGTGCCAGCAGCCAGGGGGCTGGAAACACCATATATTTT
NA,14,TRBV5-1,TRBJ1-3,NA,CASSLAGIGNTIYF,TGCGCCAGCAGCTTGGCTGGTATCGGAAACACCATATATTTT
TRBD2,18,TRBV6-1,TRBJ2-3,NA,CASSERSRSGGSTDTQYF,TGTGCCAGCAGTGAGAGGTCGAGGAGCGGGGGGTCCACAGATACGCAGTATTTT
NA,17,TRBV5-5,TRBJ1-1,NA,CASSLEPRGAITTEAFF,TGTGCCAGCAGCTTGGAACCTCGGGGGGCGATAACTACTGAAGCTTTCTTT
TRBD2,15,TRBV3-1/TRBV3-2,TRBJ2-3,NA,CASSQEGTSPDTQYF,TGTGCCAGCAGCCAAGAAGGGACTAGCCCAGATACGCAGTATTTT
TRBD2,16,TRBV15,TRBJ2-1,NA,CATSRGLAGVYNEQFF,TGTGCCACCAGCCGCGGACTAGCGGGGGTCTACAATGAGCAGTTCTTC
TRBD2,16,TRBV18,TRBJ2-7,NA,CASSPPGTSVLYEQYF,TGTGCCAGCTCACCACCTGGGACTAGCGTCCTATACGAGCAGTACTTC
TRBD2,15,TRBV7-3,TRBJ2-5,NA,CASSPTTSSGETQYF,TGTGCCAGCAGCCCAACGACTAGCTCGGGAGAGACCCAGTACTTC
NA,13,TRBV19,TRBJ2-5,few,CASSQGIEETQYF,TGTGCCAGTAGCCAGGGAATCGAAGAGACCCAGTACTTC
NA,12,TRBV4-3,TRBJ1-2,NA,CASSQGPRGYTF,TGCGCCAGCAGCCAAGGCCCCAGAGGCTACACCTTC
TRBD1,14,TRBV19,TRBJ1-2,NA,CASRQGQVNYGYTF,TGTGCCTCAAGACAGGGCCAAGTAAACTATGGCTACACCTTC
TRBD1,13,TRBV2,TRBJ2-3,NA,CASISQGEDTQYF,TGTGCCAGCATCTCTCAGGGGGAAGATACGCAGTATTTT
TRBD1,15,TRBV5-4,TRBJ2-7,NA,CASSRDRVQTYEQYF,TGTGCCAGCAGCCGGGACAGGGTCCAAACCTACGAGCAGTACTTC
TRBD1,14,TRBV19,TRBJ2-7,NA,CASSMGQTSYEQYF,TGTGCCAGTAGTATGGGACAGACATCCTACGAGCAGTACTTC
NA,14,TRBV27,TRBJ2-3,NA,CASRRSGTVHTQYF,TGTGCCAGCAGACGGTCCGGGACTGTTCATACGCAGTATTTT
NA,13,TRBV19,TRBJ1-5,NA,CASSADRFQPQHF,TGTGCCAGTAGTGCGGACAGATTTCAGCCCCAGCATTTT
TRBD1,16,TRBV12-5,TRBJ1-4,NA,CASGFTGTGPNEKLFF,TGTGCTAGTGGTTTCACCGGGACAGGGCCTAATGAAAAACTGTTTTTT
NA,14,TRBV4-1,TRBJ2-3,NA,CASTGPQSTDTQYF,TGCGCCAGCACTGGACCCCAGAGCACAGATACGCAGTATTTT
NA,16,TRBV7-9,TRBJ1-3,once,CASSLASLLSGNTIYF,TGTGCCAGCAGCTTAGCTTCCCTTCTCTCTGGAAACACCATATATTTT
NA,17,TRBV18,TRBJ1-5,NA,CASSPGSRSKSNQPQHF,TGTGCCAGCTCACCGGGGTCGCGTTCGAAGAGCAATCAGCCCCAGCATTTT
NA,10,TRBV10-1,TRBJ2-5,NA,CASSGTPQYF,TGCGCCAGCAGTGGGACGCCCCAGTACTTC
NA,13,TRBV15,TRBJ2-3,NA,CATVRGMTDTQYF,TGTGCCACCGTAAGAGGGATGACAGATACGCAGTATTTT
NA,15,TRBV7-8,TRBJ2-7,NA,CASSARGAGTYEQYF,TGTGCCAGCAGCGCCAGAGGGGCAGGGACCTACGAGCAGTACTTC
TRBD1,15,TRBV7-9,TRBJ2-5,once,CASSPGQGGQETQYF,TGTGCCAGCAGCCCCGGACAGGGAGGTCAAGAGACCCAGTACTTC
TRBD1,16,TRBV5-8,TRBJ1-2,NA,CASSLSKGAPGYRYTF,TGTGCCAGCAGCTTGTCTAAGGGGGCGCCTGGGTATCGCTACACCTTC
NA,15,TRBV7-2,TRBJ2-4,NA,CASSSRTGPKNIQYF,TGTGCCAGCAGCTCTCGAACAGGGCCCAAAAACATTCAGTACTTC